Shown below are 8 T cell receptor beta chains from a single sample sequenced in a study of T cells in localized non-small cell lung cancer (dated by TCRdb to about 2020). Library creation used the immunoSEQ multiplex PCR assay. TCRdb provides this immuneACCESS table in a form limited to in-frame rearrangements. Some clones are lacking; in checked studies, under half of them reflect an unresolved V gene, and why the rest are absent is not known. The sample table contains 950 to 1,000 clones; only one count was recorded for more than 20% of them. In total, the top ten clones hold roughly a quarter of the sample. Sequenced here: normal lung tissue next to the tumor, sampled before any cancer treatment. These receptors all stem from a female donor at least 60 years old with stage I lung adenocarcinoma.

The chain employs TRBV19 and TRBJ2-3; 7 bases fit TRBD2. CDR3 length: 17 amino acids. Per germline, CDR1 LNHDA and CDR2 SQIVND (reference sequence). Trimming cost V 5 bases and J 2 bases; bases outside gene matches: 13. The CDR3 is CASSRAGDSGATDTQYF. CDR3 DNA sequence: TGTGCCAGTAGTCGGGCGGGAGACTCGGGTGCCACAGATACGCAGTATTTT.

This clone was counted between two and nine times. The genes are TRBV30 and TRBJ2-2; 7 bases map to TRBD2. The germline V gene encodes CDR1 GTSNPN and CDR2 SVGIG (reference sequence). V lost 0 bases and J lost 6; bases outside the gene matches: 1. This CDR3 contains 13 residues. Written as DNA, the CDR3 is TGTGCCTGGAGTGTACGGGAGGCCGGGGAGCTGTTTTTT. Translated: CAWSVREAGELFF.

This clone was recorded a few times. This sequence joins TRBV28 and TRBJ2-2; D is uncertain. V gave up 7 bases and J gave up 0 bases, with 3 bases separating them. The CDR3 has 12 amino acids. Per the germline V gene, CDR1 is MDHEN and CDR2 is SYDVKM. CDR3: CASNSNTGELFF. In DNA form, the CDR3 reads TGTGCCAGCAACTCGAACACCGGGGAGCTGTTTTTT.

This clone was detected only a few times. Here the CDR3 reads CASSPDMDIQYF. In DNA form, the CDR3 reads TGTGCCAGCTCACCAGACATGGACATTCAGTACTTC. The genes are TRBV18 and TRBJ2-4; D is unresolved. In germline, CDR1 is KGHSH, CDR2 LQKENI. The CDR3 length is 12 residues. The V gene lost 2 bases and the J gene lost 8 bases, with 7 bases spanning the gap.

This clone was counted between two and nine times. V and J are TRBV7-5 and TRBJ2-3; the table's TRBD2 call for D was not verified on the DNA. TRBV7-5 represents a pseudogene. The CDR3 runs to 16 residues. This CDR3 is CASSFFAGVSTDTQYF. For the CDR3, the DNA is TGTGCCAGCAGCTTTTTCGCGGGAGTAAGCACAGATACGCAGTATTTT.

This clone was found once. This sequence joins TRBV28 and TRBJ2-1; a weak D match, TRBD2 (6 bases). Germline V gene data show CDR1 as MDHEN and CDR2 as SYDVKM. V lost 8 bases and J 9 bases, leaving 14 bases between the germline ends. CDR3 length: 12 residues. CDR3 amino acids: CASHSSVGEQFF. The CDR3 nucleotides are TGTGCCAGCCATTCTAGCGTAGGTGAGCAGTTCTTC.

By share, this clone ranks as large. The rearrangement uses TRBV4-1 and TRBJ1-6; no firm D call. There are 17 residues in the CDR3. The V gene lost 1 base and the J gene lost 0 bases, with 10 bases spanning the gap. Per germline, CDR1 MGHRA and CDR2 YSYEKL. CDR3 nucleotides: TGCGCCAGCAGCCAAGTCCGGGCCAGCTCCTATAATTCACCCCTCCACTTT. Translating it yields CASSQVRASSYNSPLHF.

The V and J genes are TRBV7-5 and TRBJ2-3; the listed D gene, TRBD2, was not tested against the DNA. TRBV7-5 is annotated as a pseudogene. The CDR3 has 15 amino acids. The CDR3: CASSSRLAVVDTQYF. CDR3 DNA: TGTGCCAGCAGTTCCCGACTAGCGGTGGTGGATACGCAGTATTTT.